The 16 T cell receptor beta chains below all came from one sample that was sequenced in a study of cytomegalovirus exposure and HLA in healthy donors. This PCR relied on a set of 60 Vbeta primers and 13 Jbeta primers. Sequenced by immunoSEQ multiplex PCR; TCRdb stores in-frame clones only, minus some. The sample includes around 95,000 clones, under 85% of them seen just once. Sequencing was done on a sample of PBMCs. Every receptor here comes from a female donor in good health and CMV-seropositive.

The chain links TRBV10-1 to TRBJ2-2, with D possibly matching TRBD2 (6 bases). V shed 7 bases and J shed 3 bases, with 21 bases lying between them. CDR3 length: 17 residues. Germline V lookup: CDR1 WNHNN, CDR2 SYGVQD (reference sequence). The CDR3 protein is CASKTLAEAVDTGELFF. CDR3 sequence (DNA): TGCGCCAGCAAGACACTAGCCGAAGCTGTGGACACCGGGGAGCTGTTTTTT.

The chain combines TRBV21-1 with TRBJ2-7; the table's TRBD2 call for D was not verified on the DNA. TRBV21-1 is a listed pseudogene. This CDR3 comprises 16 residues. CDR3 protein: CASRPRGGGPSYEQYF. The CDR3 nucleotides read TGTGCCAGCAGGCCCCGGGGGGGAGGGCCTTCCTACGAGCAGTACTTC.

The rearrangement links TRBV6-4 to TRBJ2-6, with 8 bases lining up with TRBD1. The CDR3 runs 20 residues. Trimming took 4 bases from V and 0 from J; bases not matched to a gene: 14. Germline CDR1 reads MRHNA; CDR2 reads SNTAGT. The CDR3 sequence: CASSVRGVGQGTSGANVLTF. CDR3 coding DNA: TGTGCCAGCAGTGTACGGGGCGTCGGACAGGGCACCTCTGGGGCCAACGTCCTGACTTTC.

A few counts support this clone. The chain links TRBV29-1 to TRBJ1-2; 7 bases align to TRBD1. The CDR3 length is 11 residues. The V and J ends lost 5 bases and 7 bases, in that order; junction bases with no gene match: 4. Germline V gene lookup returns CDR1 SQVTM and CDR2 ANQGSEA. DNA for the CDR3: TGCAGCGTTACAGGGGTTCTTGGCTACACCTTC. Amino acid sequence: CSVTGVLGYTF.

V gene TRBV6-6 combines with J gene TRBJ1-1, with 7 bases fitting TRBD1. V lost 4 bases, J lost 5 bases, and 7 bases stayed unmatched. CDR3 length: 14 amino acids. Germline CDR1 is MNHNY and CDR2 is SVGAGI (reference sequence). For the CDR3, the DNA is TGTGCCAGCAGTTTAAAGGGGGCTAATACTGAAGCTTTCTTT. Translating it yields CASSLKGANTEAFF.

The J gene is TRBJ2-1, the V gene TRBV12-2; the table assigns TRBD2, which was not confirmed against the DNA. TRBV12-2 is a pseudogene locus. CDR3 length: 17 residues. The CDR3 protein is CASRLPPGLAGESEQFF. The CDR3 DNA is TGTGCAAGTCGCTTACCTCCGGGACTAGCGGGAGAGAGTGAGCAGTTCTTC.

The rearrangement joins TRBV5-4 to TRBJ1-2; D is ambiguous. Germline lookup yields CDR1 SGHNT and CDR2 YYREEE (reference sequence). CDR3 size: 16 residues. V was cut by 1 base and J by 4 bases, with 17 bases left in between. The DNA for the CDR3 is TGTGCCAGCAGCTTGAACTCCGGGAGGGCTGGCTATGGCTACACCTTC. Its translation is CASSLNSGRAGYGYTF.

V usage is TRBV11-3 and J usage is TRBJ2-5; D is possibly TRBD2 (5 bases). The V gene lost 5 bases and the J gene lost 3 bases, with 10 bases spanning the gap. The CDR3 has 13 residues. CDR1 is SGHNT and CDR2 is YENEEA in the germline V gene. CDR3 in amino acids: CASSRLEEETQYF. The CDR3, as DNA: TGTGCCAGCAGCCGCCTGGAGGAAGAGACCCAGTACTTC.

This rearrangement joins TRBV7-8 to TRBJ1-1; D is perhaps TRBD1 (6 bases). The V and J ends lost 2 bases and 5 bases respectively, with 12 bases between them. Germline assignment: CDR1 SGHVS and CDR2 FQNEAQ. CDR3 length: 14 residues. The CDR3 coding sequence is TGTGCCAGCAGCTTATCGGACAGCCTTACTGAAGCTTTCTTT. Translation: CASSLSDSLTEAFF.

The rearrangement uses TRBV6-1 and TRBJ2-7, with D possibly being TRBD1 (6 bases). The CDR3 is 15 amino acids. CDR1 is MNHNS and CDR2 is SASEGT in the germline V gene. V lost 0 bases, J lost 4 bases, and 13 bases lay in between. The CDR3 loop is CASSEAQTGLYEQYF. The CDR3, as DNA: TGTGCCAGCAGTGAAGCCCAGACAGGCTTGTACGAGCAGTACTTC.

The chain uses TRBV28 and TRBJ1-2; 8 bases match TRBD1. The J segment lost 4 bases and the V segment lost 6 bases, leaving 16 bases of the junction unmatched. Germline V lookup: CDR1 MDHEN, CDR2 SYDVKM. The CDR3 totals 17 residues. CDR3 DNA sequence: TGTGCCAGCAGCCAACTCCGGGACAGGAACCTCCTCTATGGCTACACCTTC. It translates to CASSQLRDRNLLYGYTF.

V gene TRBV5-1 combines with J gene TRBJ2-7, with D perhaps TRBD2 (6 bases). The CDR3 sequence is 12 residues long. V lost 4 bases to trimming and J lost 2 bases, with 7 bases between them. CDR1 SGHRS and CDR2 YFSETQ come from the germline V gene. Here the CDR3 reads CASSAGPYEQYF. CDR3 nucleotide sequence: TGCGCCAGCAGCGCGGGACCCTACGAGCAGTACTTC.

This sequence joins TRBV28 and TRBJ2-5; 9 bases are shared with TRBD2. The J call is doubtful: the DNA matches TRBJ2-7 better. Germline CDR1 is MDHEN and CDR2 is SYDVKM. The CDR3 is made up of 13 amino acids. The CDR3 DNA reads TGTGCCATAGGGGGCGGGGGGGTGGACGAGCAGTACTTC. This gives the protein CAIGGGGVDEQYF.

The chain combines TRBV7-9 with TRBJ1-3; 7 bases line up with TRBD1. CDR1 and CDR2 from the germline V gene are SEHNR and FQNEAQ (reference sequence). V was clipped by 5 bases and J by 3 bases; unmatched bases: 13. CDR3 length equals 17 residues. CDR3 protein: CASSPGSSQGYGNTIYF. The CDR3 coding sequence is TGTGCCAGCAGCCCTGGGTCTTCACAGGGGTATGGAAACACCATATATTTT.

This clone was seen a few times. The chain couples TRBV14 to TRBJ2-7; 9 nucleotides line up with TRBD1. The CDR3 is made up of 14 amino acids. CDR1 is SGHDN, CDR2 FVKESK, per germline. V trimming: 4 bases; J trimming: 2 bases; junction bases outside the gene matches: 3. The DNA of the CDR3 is TGTGCCAGCAGCCCCCGGGACAGGGCCTACGAGCAGTACTTC. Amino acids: CASSPRDRAYEQYF.

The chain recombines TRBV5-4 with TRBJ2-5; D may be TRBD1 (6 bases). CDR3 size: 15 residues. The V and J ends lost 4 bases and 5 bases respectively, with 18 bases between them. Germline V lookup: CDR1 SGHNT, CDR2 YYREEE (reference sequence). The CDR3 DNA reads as TGTGCCAGCAGCCGATCCACAGGGAATGGCGAGACCCAGTACTTC. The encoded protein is CASSRSTGNGETQYF.